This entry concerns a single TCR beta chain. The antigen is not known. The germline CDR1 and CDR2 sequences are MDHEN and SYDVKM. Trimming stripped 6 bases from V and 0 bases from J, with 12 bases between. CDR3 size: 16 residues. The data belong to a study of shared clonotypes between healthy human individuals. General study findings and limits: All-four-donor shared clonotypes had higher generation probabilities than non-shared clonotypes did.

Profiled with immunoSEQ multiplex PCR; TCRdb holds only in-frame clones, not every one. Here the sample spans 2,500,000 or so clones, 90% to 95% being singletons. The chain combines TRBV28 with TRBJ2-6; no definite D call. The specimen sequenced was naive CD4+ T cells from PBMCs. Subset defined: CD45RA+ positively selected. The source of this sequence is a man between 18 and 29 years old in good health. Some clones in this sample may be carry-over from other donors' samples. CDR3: CASRGRGDSGANVLTF. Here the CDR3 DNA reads TGTGCCAGCAGAGGCCGAGGCGACTCTGGGGCCAACGTCCTGACTTTC. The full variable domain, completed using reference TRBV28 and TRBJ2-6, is DVKVTQSSRYLVKRTGEKVFLECVQDMDHENMFWYRQDPGLGLRLIYFSYDVKMKEKGDIPEGYSVSREKKERFSLILESASTNQTSMYLCASRGRGDSGANVLTFGAGSRLTVL.